This T cell receptor (beta chain) was recorded in a study of identical twins. Study observations and caveats: Conclusions rested on cross-sectional statistics rather than following the same donors.

V was cut by 4 bases and J by 10 bases, with 13 bases left in between. Germline V lookup: CDR1 MNHNS, CDR2 SASEGT. The length of the CDR3 is 12 residues. Carrying unique molecular identifiers, the cDNA also gained a universal primer site through template switching. MiXCR was run by TCRdb on the 5' RACE reads, yielding one entry per CDR3 protein. The profile shows 130,000 to 150,000 distinct CDR3 sequences, under 4.5% of them singletons. This clonotype was counted ten times or more. Its antigen is unknown. The receptor comes from a man between 18 and 29 years old in good health. The rearrangement joins TRBV6-1 to TRBJ1-1; D may be TRBD1 (5 bases). The specimen sequenced was memory T cells sorted from blood. The CDR3 coding sequence is TGTGCCAGCAGTGTAATCAGGGACCGAGCTTTCTTT. Its protein is CASSVIRDRAFF.